A single sample gave rise to the 9 T cell receptor beta chains below, sequenced in a study of prognosis after radiotherapy for stage I lung cancer. From genomic DNA, two-round multiplex PCR was used to amplify TCR beta CDR3. For every TRBV and TRBJ gene, a specific primer was used in first-round PCR. Each CDR3 protein gets one entry after TCRdb re-called the multiplex PCR reads with MiXCR. The profile shows 20,000 to 30,000 distinct CDR3 sequences, roughly 40% of them singletons. Sequencing was performed on PBMCs, taken before or after stereotactic body radiation therapy (not recorded which). These receptors were obtained from a donor at least 50 years old with non-small cell lung cancer.

The rearrangement links TRBV30 to TRBJ2-2; 7 nucleotides line up with TRBD2. The CDR3 runs to 15 residues. V was pared by 0 bases and J by 5 bases, with 6 bases of the junction left unmatched. Germline values: CDR1 GTSNPN, CDR2 SVGIG (reference sequence). CDR3 in DNA: TGTGCCTGGAGTGTGACTAGCCGGGGGACCGGGGAGCTGTTTTTT. Translated: CAWSVTSRGTGELFF.

The V and J genes are TRBV6-9 and TRBJ2-2, with 7 bases fitting TRBD2. V was clipped by 4 bases and J by 7 bases; unmatched bases: 3. This CDR3 spans 13 amino acids. CDR1 and CDR2 (germline): MNHGY, SVAAGI. This CDR3 is CASSSTSVGELFF. In DNA form, the CDR3 reads TGTGCCAGCAGTTCCACTAGCGTCGGGGAGCTGTTTTTT.

As concerns this clonotype: A far larger clone is only one base removed, so a read error is likely. The rearrangement joins TRBV6-2 or TRBV6-3 to TRBJ2-2, with D perhaps given as TRBD1 or TRBD2 (5 bases each). The CDR3 totals 15 residues. CDR1 and CDR2 (germline): MNHEY, SVGEGT. Written as DNA, the CDR3 is TGTGCCAGCAGTTTAGTAGGTGGGGCCCCCGGGGATCTGTTTTTT. This translates into CASSLVGGAPGDLFF.

The table lists this clonotype with many counts. V gene TRBV11-2 combines with J gene TRBJ2-7; 9 bases align to TRBD2. The CDR3 is 12 amino acids. The trim removed 11 bases at V and 1 base at J, leaving 3 bases unmatched. Germline V CDR1 and CDR2: SGHAT, FQNNGV. The DNA of the CDR3 is TGTGCCGGCCTAGCGGGGTCCTACGAGCAGTACTTC. Encoded protein: CAGLAGSYEQYF.

V usage is TRBV6-2 or TRBV6-3 and J usage is TRBJ1-1; a weak D match, TRBD1 (6 bases). This CDR3 contains 13 residues. Trimming took off 5 bases at V and 4 bases at J, with 11 bases between the two ends. The germline V gene encodes CDR1 MNHEY and CDR2 SVGEGT. The CDR3 protein is CASSHGQSTEAFF. The CDR3 nucleotides are TGTGCCAGCAGTCACGGACAGTCCACTGAAGCTTTCTTT.

At least ten counts were recorded for this clonotype. The CDR3: CASRRGAGANVLTF. The CDR3 coding sequence is TGTGCCAGCAGAAGGGGCGCTGGGGCCAACGTCCTGACTTTC. The chain combines TRBV5-6 with TRBJ2-6; D is perhaps TRBD1 (5 bases). Looked up from germline, CDR1 is SGHDT and CDR2 is YYEEEE. V shed 5 bases and J shed 2 bases, with 8 bases lying between them. The CDR3 has 14 amino acids. Filled out from reference TRBV5-6 and TRBJ2-6, the complete variable domain reads DAGVTQSPTHLIKTRGQQVTLRCSPKSGHDTVSWYQQALGQGPQFIFQYYEEEERQRGNFPDRFSGHQFPNYSSELNVNALLLGDSALYLCASRRGAGANVLTFGAGSRLTVL.

This clonotype was detected ten times or more. The chain uses TRBV24-1 and TRBJ1-4; TRBD1 is a possible D gene (6 bases). Germline values: CDR1 KGHDR, CDR2 SFDVKD. Trimming left V 9 bases short and J 6 bases short, with 25 bases between. The CDR3 has 17 residues. Here the CDR3 reads CATVDLSASGTYEKLFF. The DNA of the CDR3 is TGTGCCACCGTAGATCTATCTGCGTCAGGGACATATGAAAAACTGTTTTTT.

Judged by abundance, this clonotype is medium-sized. The chain has TRBV7-8 and TRBJ2-7, with unresolved D. Trimming removed 2 bases from V and 0 bases from J, with 8 bases in between. CDR3 length equals 14 residues. Germline CDR1 and CDR2: SGHVS and FQNEAQ. The CDR3 DNA reads TGTGCCAGCAGCTTAATGACAAGCTCCTACGAGCAGTACTTC. Residues: CASSLMTSSYEQYF.

About this clonotype itself: Since a far larger clone is one base different, this is likely a read error. This chain connects TRBV7-9 to TRBJ1-2; no definite D call. The CDR3 runs to 14 residues. Germline CDR1 and CDR2: SEHNR and FQNEAQ (reference sequence). Trimming shortened V by 4 bases and J by 8 bases, and 17 bases separated the two germline ends. CDR3 region: CASSYYHGQGGYTF. For the CDR3, the DNA is TGTGCCAGCAGCTATTATCACGGTCAAGGGGGCTACACCTTC. The entire variable domain, with the rest obtained from reference TRBV7-9 and TRBJ1-2, is as follows: DTGVSQNPRHKITKRGQNVTFRCDPISEHNRLYWYRQTLGQGPEFLTYFQNEAQLEKSRLLSDRFSAERPKGSFSTLEIQRTEQGDSAMYLCASSYYHGQGGYTFGSGTRLTVV.